The T cell receptor beta chain under discussion was sequenced for a study of cytomegalovirus exposure and HLA in healthy donors. Germline V gene lookup returns CDR1 SGDLS and CDR2 YYNGEE. CDR3 length equals 14 residues. In the PCR, 60 Vbeta and 13 Jbeta primers were used. The repertoire was sequenced with immunoSEQ multiplex PCR; TCRdb's copy has only in-frame clones and lacks some. The sample records about 200,000 clones, 70% to 90% being singletons. This chain joins TRBV9 and TRBJ2-5; D is undetermined. With the DNA end fitting TRBJ2-7 better, the J assignment may be wrong. Sequencing used PBMCs. This receptor was taken from a woman younger than 45 in good health and CMV-seronegative. Written as DNA, the CDR3 is TGTGCCAGCAGCGTAGCGTGGGGCTCCTACGAGCAGTACTTC. It codes for CASSVAWGSYEQYF.